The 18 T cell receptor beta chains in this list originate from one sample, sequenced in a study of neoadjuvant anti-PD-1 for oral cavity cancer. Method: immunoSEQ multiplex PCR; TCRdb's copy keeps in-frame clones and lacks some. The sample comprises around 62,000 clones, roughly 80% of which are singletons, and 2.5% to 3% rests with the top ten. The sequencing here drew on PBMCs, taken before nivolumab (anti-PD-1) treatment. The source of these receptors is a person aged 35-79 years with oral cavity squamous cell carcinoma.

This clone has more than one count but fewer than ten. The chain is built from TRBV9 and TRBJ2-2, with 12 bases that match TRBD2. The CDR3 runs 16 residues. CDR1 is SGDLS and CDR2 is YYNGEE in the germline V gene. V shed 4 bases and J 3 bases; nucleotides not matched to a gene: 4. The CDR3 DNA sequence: TGTGCCAGCAGCCCCCGACTAGCGGGGGACACCGGGGAGCTGTTTTTT. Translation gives CASSPRLAGDTGELFF.

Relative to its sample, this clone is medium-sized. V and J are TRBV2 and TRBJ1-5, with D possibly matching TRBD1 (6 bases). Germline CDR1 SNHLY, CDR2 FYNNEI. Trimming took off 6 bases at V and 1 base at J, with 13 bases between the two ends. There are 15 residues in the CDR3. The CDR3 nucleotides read TGTGCCAGCAGCACGGGAAGGGGGAGCAATCAGCCCCAGCATTTT. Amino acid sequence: CASSTGRGSNQPQHF.

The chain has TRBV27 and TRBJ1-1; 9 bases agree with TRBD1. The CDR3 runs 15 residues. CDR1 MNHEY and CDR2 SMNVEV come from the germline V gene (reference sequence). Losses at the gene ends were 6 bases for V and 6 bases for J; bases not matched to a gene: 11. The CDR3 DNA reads TGTGCCAGCAGAGGGACAGGGCTACGAACGGCTGAAGCTTTCTTT. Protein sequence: CASRGTGLRTAEAFF.

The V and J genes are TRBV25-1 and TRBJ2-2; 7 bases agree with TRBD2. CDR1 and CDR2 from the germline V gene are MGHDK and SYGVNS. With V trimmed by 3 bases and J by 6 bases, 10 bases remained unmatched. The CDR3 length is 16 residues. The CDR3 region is CASSDRWTSRAGELFF. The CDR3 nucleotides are TGTGCCAGCAGTGACCGCTGGACTAGTCGTGCCGGGGAGCTGTTTTTT.

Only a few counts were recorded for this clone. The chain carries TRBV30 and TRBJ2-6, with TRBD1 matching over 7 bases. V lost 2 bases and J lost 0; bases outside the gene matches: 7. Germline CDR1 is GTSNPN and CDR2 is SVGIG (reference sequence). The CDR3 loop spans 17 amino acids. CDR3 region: CAWSLRDSGSGANVLTF. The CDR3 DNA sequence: TGTGCCTGGAGTCTACGGGACAGCGGCTCTGGGGCCAACGTCCTGACTTTC.

The DNA for the CDR3 is TGCGCCAGCAGCTCAGGAAGCTCCTACAATGAGCAGTTCTTC. It is translated as CASSSGSSYNEQFF. V usage is TRBV5-1 and J usage is TRBJ2-1, with D hard to call. The V gene lost 3 bases and the J gene lost 0 bases, with 7 bases spanning the gap. CDR3 size: 14 residues. CDR1 and CDR2 (germline): SGHRS, YFSETQ.

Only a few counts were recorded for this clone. CDR3: CASSEALRSGVNYEQYF. The DNA of the CDR3 is TGTGCCAGCAGTGAAGCGCTTCGGTCAGGCGTCAACTACGAGCAGTACTTC. The chain links TRBV6-1 to TRBJ2-7, with D uncertain. The CDR3 length is 17 residues. V lost 0 bases to trimming and J lost 3 bases, with 18 bases between them. Germline CDR1 MNHNS, CDR2 SASEGT.

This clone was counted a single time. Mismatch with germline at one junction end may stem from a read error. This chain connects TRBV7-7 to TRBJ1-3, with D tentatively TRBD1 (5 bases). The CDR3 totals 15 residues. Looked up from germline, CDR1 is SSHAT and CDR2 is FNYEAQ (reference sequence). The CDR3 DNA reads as TGTGCTAGCAGCCCGGGCCCGGGGGGAGGAAACACCATATATTTT. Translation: CASSPGPGGGNTIYF.

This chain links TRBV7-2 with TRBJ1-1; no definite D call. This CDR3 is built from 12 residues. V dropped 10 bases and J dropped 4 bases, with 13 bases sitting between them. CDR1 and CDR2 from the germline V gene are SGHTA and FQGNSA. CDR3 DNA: TGTGCCATAATAAGGCGGGGCACTGAAGCTTTCTTT. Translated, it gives CAIIRRGTEAFF.

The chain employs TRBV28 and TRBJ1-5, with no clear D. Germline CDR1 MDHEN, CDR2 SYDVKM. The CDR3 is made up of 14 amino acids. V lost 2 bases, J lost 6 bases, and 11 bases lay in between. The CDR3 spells CASSLRGGGQPQHF. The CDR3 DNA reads TGTGCCAGCAGTTTACGCGGAGGCGGTCAGCCCCAGCATTTT. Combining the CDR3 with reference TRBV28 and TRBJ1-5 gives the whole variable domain DVKVTQSSRYLVKRTGEKVFLECVQDMDHENMFWYRQDPGLGLRLIYFSYDVKMKEKGDIPEGYSVSREKKERFSLILESASTNQTSMYLCASSLRGGGQPQHFGDGTRLSIL.

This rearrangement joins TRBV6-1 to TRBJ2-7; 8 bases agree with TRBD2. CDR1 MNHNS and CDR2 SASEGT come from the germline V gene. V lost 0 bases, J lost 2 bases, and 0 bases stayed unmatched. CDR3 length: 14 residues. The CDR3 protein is CASSEARGAYEQYF. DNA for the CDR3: TGTGCCAGCAGTGAAGCGCGGGGGGCCTACGAGCAGTACTTC.

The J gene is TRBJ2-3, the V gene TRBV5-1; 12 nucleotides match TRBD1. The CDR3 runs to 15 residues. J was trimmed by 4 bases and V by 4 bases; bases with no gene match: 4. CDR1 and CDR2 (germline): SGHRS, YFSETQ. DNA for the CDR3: TGCGCCAGCAGCCCGGGACAGGGGGCCGCAGATACGCAGTATTTT. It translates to CASSPGQGAADTQYF.

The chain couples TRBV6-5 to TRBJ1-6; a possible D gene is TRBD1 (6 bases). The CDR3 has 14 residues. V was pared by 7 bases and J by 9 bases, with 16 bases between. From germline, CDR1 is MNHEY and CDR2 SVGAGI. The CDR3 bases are TGTGCCAGCACTTTTAGGGGGGGTAGTTCACCCCTCCACTTT. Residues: CASTFRGGSSPLHF.

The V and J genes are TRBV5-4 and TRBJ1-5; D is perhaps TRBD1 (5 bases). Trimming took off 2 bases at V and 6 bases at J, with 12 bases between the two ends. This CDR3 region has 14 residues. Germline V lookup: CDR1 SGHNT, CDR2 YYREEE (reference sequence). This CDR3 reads CASSFGHNRQPQHF. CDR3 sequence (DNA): TGTGCCAGCAGCTTCGGACATAACCGTCAGCCCCAGCATTTT.

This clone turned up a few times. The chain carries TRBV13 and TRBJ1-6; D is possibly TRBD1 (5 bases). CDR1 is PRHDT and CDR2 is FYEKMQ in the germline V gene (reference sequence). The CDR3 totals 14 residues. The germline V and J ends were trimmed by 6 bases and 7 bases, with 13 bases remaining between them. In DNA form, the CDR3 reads TGTGCCAGCAGAGCGGGACCGATCAATTCACCCCTCCACTTT. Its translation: CASRAGPINSPLHF.

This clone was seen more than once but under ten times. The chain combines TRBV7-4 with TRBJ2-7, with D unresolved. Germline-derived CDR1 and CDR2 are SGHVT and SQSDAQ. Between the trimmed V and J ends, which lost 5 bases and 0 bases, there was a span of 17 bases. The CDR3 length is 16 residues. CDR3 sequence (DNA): TGTGCCAGCAGCCCCCCAGACTGTACCAGCTCCTACGAGCAGTACTTC. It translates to CASSPPDCTSSYEQYF.

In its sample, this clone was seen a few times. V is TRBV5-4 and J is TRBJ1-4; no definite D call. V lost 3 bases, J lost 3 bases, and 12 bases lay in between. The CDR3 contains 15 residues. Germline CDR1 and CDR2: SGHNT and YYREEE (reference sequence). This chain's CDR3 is CASSSALAANEKLFF. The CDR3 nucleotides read TGTGCCAGCAGCTCAGCCCTGGCGGCTAATGAAAAACTGTTTTTT.

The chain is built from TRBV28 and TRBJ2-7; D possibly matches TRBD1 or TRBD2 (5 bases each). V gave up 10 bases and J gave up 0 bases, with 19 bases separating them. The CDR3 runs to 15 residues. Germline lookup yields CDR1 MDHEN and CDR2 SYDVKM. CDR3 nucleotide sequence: TGTGCCACCCAATTCCGGGACCCGAGCTCCTACGAGCAGTACTTC. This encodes CATQFRDPSSYEQYF.